The 17 T cell receptor beta chains in this list originate from one sample, sequenced in a study of PD-1 blockade in classical Hodgkin lymphoma. Here immunoSEQ multiplex PCR was the method, and the copy in TCRdb shows in-frame clones only, minus some. Here the sample spans tens of thousands of clones, 65% to 85% being singletons. There was relapse after autologous stem cell transplantation in every patient, and there was variation in brentuximab vedotin exposure. The material was peripheral blood mononuclear cells (PBMCs), obtained at baseline. The receptors shown here come from a human donor with classical Hodgkin lymphoma.

This clone has a single count. The chain recombines TRBV9 with TRBJ1-2; a weak D match, TRBD1 (5 bases). Deletions cut 2 bases from V and 0 bases from J, with 17 bases between. The CDR3 is 17 amino acids. The V gene's germline CDR1 is SGDLS and CDR2 YYNGEE. For the CDR3, the DNA is TGTGCCAGCAGCGTTGGACAACCTACCCCGACTAACTATGGCTACACCTTC. Translated, it gives CASSVGQPTPTNYGYTF.

This chain joins TRBV18 and TRBJ2-7; the D is unclear. CDR3 length: 13 amino acids. With 2 bases removed from V and 0 bases from J, the gap between germline ends came to 5 bases. Germline V CDR1 and CDR2: KGHSH, LQKENI. The CDR3 reads CASSPTPSYEQYF. The CDR3, as DNA: TGTGCCAGCTCACCAACACCCTCCTACGAGCAGTACTTC.

The chain employs TRBV6-5 and TRBJ1-2; maybe TRBD1 (5 bases). Germline V lookup: CDR1 MNHEY, CDR2 SVGAGI. V dropped 2 bases and J dropped 3 bases, with 13 bases sitting between them. CDR3 length: 15 amino acids. CDR3 DNA sequence: TGTGCCAGCAGTTACGTTGGCTCGGGGCACTATGGCTACACCTTC. It encodes CASSYVGSGHYGYTF.

The chain uses TRBV30 and TRBJ2-5; no reliable D call. V lost 2 bases, J lost 6 bases, and 16 bases lay in between. Per the germline V gene, CDR1 is GTSNPN and CDR2 is SVGIG (reference sequence). The CDR3 is 14 amino acids. The CDR3 sequence is CAWSIYWSVQTQYF. CDR3 sequence (DNA): TGTGCCTGGAGTATATACTGGTCCGTTCAGACCCAGTACTTC.

Concerning this clone itself: Sequence at one end of the junction differs from germline and may be a read error. This chain uses TRBV7-7 with TRBJ2-3; 7 positions agree with TRBD2. Germline V gene lookup returns CDR1 SSHAT and CDR2 FNYEAQ (reference sequence). The CDR3 is made up of 15 amino acids. CDR3 amino acids: CASSFSSGGTDTQYF. The DNA for the CDR3 is TGTGCTAGCAGCTTTAGCAGCGGGGGCACAGATACGCAGTATTTT.

J is TRBJ2-3 and V is TRBV9; D unresolved. Germline V CDR1 and CDR2: SGDLS, YYNGEE. The CDR3 length is 12 residues. Trimming took 2 bases from V and 5 from J, leaving 6 bases between them. This chain's CDR3 is CASSVTVDTQYF. The CDR3 coding sequence is TGTGCCAGCAGCGTCACAGTAGATACGCAGTATTTT.

J is TRBJ2-2 and V is TRBV19; 8 bases are shared with TRBD1. This CDR3 region has 16 residues. Germline values: CDR1 LNHDA, CDR2 SQIVND (reference sequence). After removal of 4 bases from V and 4 bases from J, the junction contained 8 bases not matched to a gene. CDR3 region: CASSRSRDRFTGELFF. In nucleotides, the CDR3 is TGTGCCAGTAGTAGATCCCGGGACAGGTTCACCGGGGAGCTGTTTTTT.

This clone was detected only a few times. The V call is TRBV7-9, the J call TRBJ2-1; D is ambiguous. CDR3 size: 14 residues. Germline CDR1 is SEHNR and CDR2 is FQNEAQ (reference sequence). V was clipped by 3 bases and J by 6 bases, with 12 bases between them. The CDR3 region has the DNA TGTGCCAGCAGCTTCGCCGACCCGGCCAATGAGCAGTTCTTC. Translated, it gives CASSFADPANEQFF.

The rearrangement links TRBV2 to TRBJ1-1; D is uncertain. CDR3 length: 13 amino acids. Germline-derived CDR1 and CDR2 are SNHLY and FYNNEI. The ends were cut back, 5 bases at V and 6 bases at J, with 13 bases in the middle. The CDR3: CASSFPAPAEAFF. The DNA for the CDR3 is TGTGCCAGCAGTTTCCCCGCCCCGGCTGAAGCTTTCTTT.

This clone was observed many times. The rearrangement uses TRBV11-3 and TRBJ2-7, with 9 positions matching TRBD1. Germline trimming cut 8 bases from V and 6 bases from J; bases unmatched to any gene: 11. The CDR3 is made up of 14 amino acids. Germline V lookup: CDR1 SGHNT, CDR2 YENEEA. The CDR3 here is CASSQQGAIAEQYF. CDR3 coding DNA: TGTGCCAGCTCCCAACAGGGGGCTATAGCCGAGCAGTACTTC.

In regard to this clone: Possible read error: a much larger clone is one base away. The rearrangement links TRBV5-8 to TRBJ2-7, with a weak D call TRBD1 (6 bases). CDR3 length: 16 residues. With 5 bases removed from V and 3 bases from J, the gap between germline ends came to 21 bases. The germline CDR1 and CDR2 sequences are SGHTS and YDEGEE. The CDR3 is CASSLPGHKEIYEQYF. For the CDR3, the DNA is TGTGCCAGCAGTTTACCGGGACACAAAGAAATCTACGAGCAGTACTTC.

J is TRBJ2-2 and V is TRBV6-5; no reliable D call. Looked up from germline, CDR1 is MNHEY and CDR2 is SVGAGI. This CDR3 is 14 amino acids long. Trimming shortened V by 2 bases and J by 4 bases, and 8 bases separated the two germline ends. Here the CDR3 reads CASSYDAVTGELFF. CDR3 sequence (DNA): TGTGCCAGCAGTTACGATGCAGTCACCGGGGAGCTGTTTTTT.

V gene TRBV28 combines with J gene TRBJ1-3, with 9 positions matching TRBD1. The CDR3 runs to 13 residues. V gave up 7 bases and J gave up 5 bases; unmatched junction bases: 3. The germline CDR1 and CDR2 sequences are MDHEN and SYDVKM. The CDR3 loop reads CASKTGGRNTIYF. The DNA for the CDR3 is TGTGCCAGCAAAACAGGGGGCCGAAACACCATATATTTT.

This clone has more than one count but fewer than ten. Distinct nucleotide sequences in the sample also encode this CDR3. This chain links TRBV9 with TRBJ1-3; 9 nucleotides align to TRBD1. The CDR3 is made up of 20 amino acids. Germline V gene data show CDR1 as SGDLS and CDR2 as YYNGEE. With 4 bases clipped from V and 0 bases from J, the junction kept 17 bases outside the gene matches. The chain's CDR3 is CASSPMPGQGRPYSGNTIYF. CDR3 sequence (DNA): TGTGCCAGCAGCCCAATGCCGGGACAGGGTCGACCTTACTCTGGAAACACCATATATTTT.

The V and J genes are TRBV7-2 and TRBJ1-4; 8 positions match TRBD1. Germline trimming cut 5 bases from V and 0 bases from J; bases unmatched to any gene: 8. Germline CDR1 is SGHTA and CDR2 is FQGNSA. The CDR3 is 17 residues long. Written as DNA, the CDR3 is TGTGCCAGCAGCCAAGGACAGGGTCGGACAACTAATGAAAAACTGTTTTTT. Residues: CASSQGQGRTTNEKLFF.

This chain uses TRBV9 with TRBJ2-7; D is unresolved. The CDR3 consists of 15 residues. The germline gives CDR1 SGDLS, CDR2 YYNGEE. V was clipped by 2 bases and J by 0 bases, with 12 bases between them. The CDR3 spells CASSVGHSGSYEQYF. The CDR3 region has the DNA TGTGCCAGCAGCGTGGGCCATTCCGGCTCCTACGAGCAGTACTTC. Variable domain in full (rest from reference TRBV9 and TRBJ2-7): DSGVTQTPKHLITATGQRVTLRCSPRSGDLSVYWYQQSLDQGLQFLIQYYNGEERAKGNILERFSAQQFPDLHSELNLSSLELGDSALYFCASSVGHSGSYEQYFGPGTRLTVT.

This clone appeared a single time. V gene TRBV11-3 combines with J gene TRBJ2-3; no definite D call. There are 13 residues in the CDR3. Trimming pared 1 base from V and 8 bases from J, leaving 10 bases between. Germline V gene data show CDR1 as SGHNT and CDR2 as YENEEA. CDR3 sequence: CASSLGSWGTQYF. The CDR3 DNA sequence: TGTGCCAGCAGCTTAGGTTCCTGGGGTACGCAGTATTTT.